Each of the 22 T cell receptor beta chains below was sequenced from the same sample in a study of brain metastases from non-small cell lung cancer. Method: immunoSEQ multiplex PCR; TCRdb's copy keeps in-frame clones and lacks some. The sample carries roughly 3,000 clones, under 80% recorded once. Sequencing used primary lung tumor tissue. Receptor source: a donor aged 40 or older with non-small cell lung cancer.

The gene calls are TRBV12-5 and TRBJ2-7; 9 bases fit TRBD1. V trimming: 5 bases; J trimming: 0 bases; junction bases outside the gene matches: 8. Germline V gene sequence: CDR1 LGHNT, CDR2 FRNRAP. The CDR3 is made up of 16 amino acids. The CDR3 DNA sequence: TGTGCTAGTGGTCCTTCCGGGACAGGGAGCTCCTACGAGCAGTACTTC. Amino acid sequence: CASGPSGTGSSYEQYF.

This clone has just a few counts. The chain links TRBV19 to TRBJ2-1, with 12 bases aligning to TRBD2. With 5 bases clipped from V and 10 bases from J, the junction kept 12 bases outside the gene matches. The germline CDR1 and CDR2 sequences are LNHDA and SQIVND (reference sequence). The CDR3 is 16 amino acids. The CDR3 is CASSRQGPSGGGEQFF. The CDR3 DNA reads as TGTGCCAGTAGTCGACAGGGCCCTAGCGGGGGGGGAGAGCAGTTCTTC.

The DNA of the CDR3 is TGTGCCAGCAGCTTTAGTCTGGCCTCTGGAAACACCATATATTTT. Protein product: CASSFSLASGNTIYF. The chain is built from TRBV5-5 and TRBJ1-3; D not certain. CDR3 length equals 15 residues. The V end lost 2 bases, the J end lost 0 bases, and 9 bases lay between the germline ends. CDR1 and CDR2 (germline): SGHKS, YYEKEE (reference sequence).

The chain is built from TRBV30 and TRBJ1-3; D is uncertain. Deletions cut 0 bases from V and 0 bases from J, with 12 bases between. The CDR3 has 16 amino acids. CDR1 and CDR2 from the germline V gene are GTSNPN and SVGIG (reference sequence). CDR3 protein: CAWSVEGAGSGNTIYF. The CDR3 bases are TGTGCCTGGAGTGTCGAGGGTGCGGGCTCTGGAAACACCATATATTTT.

V and J are TRBV28 and TRBJ1-5; D is ambiguous. V was shortened by 8 bases and J by 2 bases, with 22 bases between the two germline ends. The CDR3 covers 17 residues. Germline V gene sequence: CDR1 MDHEN, CDR2 SYDVKM. For the CDR3, the DNA is TGTGCCAGCCGGAAATCATTCGCGGGGTGGGGCAATCAGCCCCAGCATTTT. Residues: CASRKSFAGWGNQPQHF.

The chain combines TRBV2 with TRBJ2-7; 12 nucleotides match TRBD2. The CDR3 is 13 amino acids. With 6 bases clipped from V and 7 bases from J, the junction kept 4 bases outside the gene matches. The germline V gene has CDR1 SNHLY and CDR2 FYNNEI. CDR3 protein: CASSQGLAGEQYF. The CDR3 bases are TGTGCCAGCAGCCAAGGACTAGCGGGGGAGCAGTACTTC.

The rearrangement links TRBV6-5 to TRBJ1-2; D gene unclear. CDR1 and CDR2 (germline): MNHEY, SVGAGI. The V and J ends lost 6 bases and 2 bases respectively, with 13 bases between them. CDR3 length: 14 amino acids. The CDR3 DNA is TGTGCCAGCAGACCTGGGCCGTCGAACTATGGCTACACCTTC. Amino acid sequence: CASRPGPSNYGYTF.

This chain's CDR3 is CAWSVRGRPEAFF. The CDR3 nucleotides are TGTGCCTGGAGTGTACGTGGGAGACCTGAAGCTTTCTTT. The chain recombines TRBV30 with TRBJ1-1; no clear D. Germline V CDR1 and CDR2: GTSNPN, SVGIG (reference sequence). V was pared by 0 bases and J by 6 bases, with 11 bases between. CDR3 length equals 13 residues.

The chain links TRBV10-2 to TRBJ2-6; D call uncertain. Germline V gene data show CDR1 as WSHSY and CDR2 as SAAADI. The CDR3 consists of 14 residues. Trimming shortened V by 3 bases and J by 2 bases, and 5 bases separated the two germline ends. The CDR3 coding sequence is TGCGCCAGCAGTGATGGGGCTGGGGCCAACGTCCTGACTTTC. This sequence encodes CASSDGAGANVLTF.

With regard to this clone: A far more abundant clone sits one base away, making this likely a read error. The chain couples TRBV6-8 to TRBJ1-6; a possible D gene is TRBD1 (5 bases). The CDR3 is made up of 12 amino acids. The germline gives CDR1 MNHGY, CDR2 SAAAGT. The CDR3 spells CVSAGNNSPLHF. For the CDR3, the DNA is TGTGTCAGCGCAGGGAATAATTCACCCCTCCACTTT.

The chain links TRBV3-1 (or the pseudogene TRBV3-2) to TRBJ2-3, with TRBD2 matching over 11 bases. V gave up 0 bases and J gave up 8 bases; unmatched junction bases: 4. The germline V gene has CDR1 LGHDT and CDR2 YNNKEL (reference sequence). The CDR3 is 15 residues long. The CDR3 nucleotides are TGTGCCAGCAGCCAAGATGCGGGACTAGCGGTTACGCAGTATTTT. It is translated as CASSQDAGLAVTQYF.

Regarding this clone: Relative to the germline gene, one junction end is altered; a read error may explain this. Other DNA sequences within the sample encode an identical CDR3. DNA for the CDR3: TGCGCCAGCAGTGAGTCAAGCAGGGTGGGTGAAGCTTTTTTT. Translated: CASSESSRVGEAFF. The chain combines TRBV10-2 with TRBJ1-1, with TRBD1 as a possible D gene (5 bases). The CDR3 covers 14 residues. Germline-derived CDR1 and CDR2 are WSHSY and SAAADI.

The chain carries TRBV4-2 and TRBJ1-2; D is undetermined. CDR1 and CDR2 from the germline V gene are LGHNA and YNFKEQ. This CDR3 is built from 15 residues. V was cut by 0 bases and J by 4 bases, with 12 bases left in between. CDR3 region: CASSQDGSEIYGYTF. In DNA form, the CDR3 reads TGTGCCAGCAGCCAAGATGGGTCAGAAATCTATGGCTACACCTTC.

Note on this clone: Since a much larger clone is just one base distant, this may be a read error. J is TRBJ2-3 and V is TRBV5-5, with 7 bases identical to TRBD1. From germline, CDR1 is SGHKS and CDR2 YYEKEE (reference sequence). This CDR3 spans 14 amino acids. The V segment lost 0 bases and the J segment 4 bases; nucleotides outside the gene matches: 2. The CDR3 region has the DNA TGTGCCAGCAGCTTGGGGACAGGCGCAGATACGCAGTATTTT. It encodes CASSLGTGADTQYF. The whole variable domain, filled in from reference TRBV5-5 and TRBJ2-3, reads DAGVTQSPTHLIKTRGQQVTLRCSPISGHKSVSWYQQVLGQGPQFIFQYYEKEERGRGNFPDRFSARQFPNYSSELNVNALLLGDSALYLCASSLGTGADTQYFGPGTRLTVL.

This clone has a single count. The chain uses TRBV19 and TRBJ1-5; D might be TRBD1 (5 bases). With 3 bases removed from V and 3 bases from J, the gap between germline ends came to 18 bases. This CDR3 has 17 residues. CDR1 and CDR2 from the germline V gene are LNHDA and SQIVND (reference sequence). The CDR3 nucleotides read TGTGCCAGTAGTATGAGGGGTTCGGTTCCCCTCAATCAGCCCCAGCATTTT. Translated, it gives CASSMRGSVPLNQPQHF. The complete variable domain, with remaining parts taken from reference TRBV19 and TRBJ1-5, reads DGGITQSPKYLFRKEGQNVTLSCEQNLNHDAMYWYRQDPGQGLRLIYYSQIVNDFQKGDIAEGYSVSREKKESFPLTVTSAQKNPTAFYLCASSMRGSVPLNQPQHFGDGTRLSIL.

The CDR3 loop reads CASSTAGTVSYEQYF. The CDR3 DNA sequence: TGTGCCAGCTCAACAGCTGGGACGGTGTCCTACGAGCAGTACTTC. V is TRBV18 and J is TRBJ2-7; D is tentatively TRBD1 or TRBD2 (5 bases each). Trimming took 5 bases from V and 1 from J, leaving 15 bases between them. This CDR3 spans 15 amino acids. Germline V gives CDR1 KGHSH, CDR2 LQKENI.

This clone appeared a single time. The rearrangement links TRBV4-1 to TRBJ1-5, with TRBD1 matching over 10 bases. Germline values: CDR1 MGHRA, CDR2 YSYEKL. This CDR3 is built from 15 residues. Germline trimming cut 5 bases from V and 7 bases from J; bases unmatched to any gene: 8. CDR3 amino acids: CASSTRQGADQPQHF. The CDR3 nucleotides read TGCGCCAGCAGCACACGACAGGGGGCGGACCAGCCCCAGCATTTT.

This clone was counted only a few times. V is TRBV7-6 and J is TRBJ1-5; 7 nucleotides match TRBD1. The CDR3 is 17 residues long. The germline gives CDR1 SGHVS, CDR2 FNYEAQ. V was pared by 3 bases and J by 0 bases, with 8 bases of the junction left unmatched. The CDR3, as DNA: TGTGCCAGCAGCTTCGGTGAGGGGGCGGTTAGCAATCAGCCCCAGCATTTT. It is translated as CASSFGEGAVSNQPQHF.

This clone has a single count. This chain joins TRBV12-3 or TRBV12-4 and TRBJ2-3; D unclear. Trimming took off 6 bases at V and 2 bases at J, with 6 bases between the two ends. The CDR3 covers 12 residues. CDR3 in amino acids: CASSPYTDTQYF. In DNA form, the CDR3 reads TGTGCCAGCAGCCCCTACACAGATACGCAGTATTTT.

This rearrangement joins TRBV7-9 to TRBJ1-5; tentative D call: TRBD1 (5 bases). The CDR3 is 14 amino acids. V lost 11 bases and J 6 bases, leaving 20 bases between the germline ends. Per the germline V gene, CDR1 is SEHNR and CDR2 is FQNEAQ (reference sequence). The CDR3 is CASGAGSPFQPQHF. The CDR3 nucleotides are TGTGCCTCTGGGGCGGGGTCACCTTTTCAGCCCCAGCATTTT.

The genes are TRBV29-1 and TRBJ1-1, with D hard to call. The germline V and J ends were trimmed by 5 bases and 1 base, with 14 bases remaining between them. The germline V gene has CDR1 SQVTM and CDR2 ANQGSEA. CDR3 length: 14 amino acids. As DNA, the CDR3 is TGCAGCGTTAATATATACAAAGCGAACACTGAAGCTTTCTTT. This codes for CSVNIYKANTEAFF.

The chain has TRBV27 and TRBJ2-3; 12 bases are a match to TRBD2. The junction had 6 bases not matched to a gene; V was cut back by 3 bases and J by 5 bases. In germline, CDR1 is MNHEY, CDR2 SMNVEV (reference sequence). This CDR3 spans 16 amino acids. CDR3 amino acids: CASSFSSGGALDTQYF. The CDR3 region has the DNA TGTGCCAGCAGTTTCTCTAGCGGGGGGGCTTTAGATACGCAGTATTTT.